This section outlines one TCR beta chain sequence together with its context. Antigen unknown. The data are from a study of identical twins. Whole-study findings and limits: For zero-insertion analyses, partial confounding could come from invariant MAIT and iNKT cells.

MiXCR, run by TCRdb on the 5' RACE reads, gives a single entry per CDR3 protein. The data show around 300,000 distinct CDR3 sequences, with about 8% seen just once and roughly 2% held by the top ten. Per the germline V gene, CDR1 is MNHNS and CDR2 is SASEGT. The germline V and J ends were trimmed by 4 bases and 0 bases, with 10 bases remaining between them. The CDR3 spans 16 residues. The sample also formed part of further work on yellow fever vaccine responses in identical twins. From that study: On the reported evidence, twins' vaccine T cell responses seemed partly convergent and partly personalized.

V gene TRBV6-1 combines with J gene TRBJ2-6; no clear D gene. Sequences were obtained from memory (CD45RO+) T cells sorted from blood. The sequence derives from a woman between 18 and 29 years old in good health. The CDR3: CASSGGLGSGANVLTF. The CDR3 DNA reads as TGTGCCAGCAGTGGTGGTTTGGGCTCTGGGGCCAACGTCCTGACTTTC.